This is a list of T cell receptor beta chains from one sample in a study of cytomegalovirus exposure and HLA in healthy donors. Clones were sequenced by immunoSEQ multiplex PCR, and TCRdb holds only the in-frame ones, with some missing. Among fewer than 200,000 clones listed, around 84% were seen once. What was sequenced was PBMCs. These receptors came from a man younger than 35 in good health and CMV-seropositive. Each CDR3 is given with its conserved first and last residue.

j_call: TRBJ2-5
v_call: TRBV10-3
cdr3_aa: CATKPGLEVETQYF

j_call: TRBJ2-7
v_call: TRBV28
cdr3_aa: CASSSSGTGSYEQYF

j_call: TRBJ1-1
v_call: TRBV28
cdr3_aa: CASSLLGGGDTEAFF

j_call: TRBJ1-1
v_call: TRBV6-5
cdr3_aa: CASSYKGMNTEAFF

j_call: TRBJ2-1
v_call: TRBV6-4
cdr3_aa: CASSEYMGLRYNEQFF

j_call: TRBJ2-3
v_call: TRBV7-3
cdr3_aa: CASSLTFQGPRDTQYF

j_call: TRBJ2-2
v_call: TRBV9
cdr3_aa: CASSVGGRLLGGELFF

j_call: TRBJ2-1
v_call: TRBV5-1
cdr3_aa: CASSLALSGNLNEQFF

j_call: TRBJ2-7
v_call: TRBV14
cdr3_aa: CASSQGSGDRFFEQYF

j_call: TRBJ1-4
v_call: TRBV27
cdr3_aa: CASSLRGQGYEKLFF

j_call: TRBJ1-1
v_call: TRBV6-6
cdr3_aa: CASSYSETEAFF

j_call: TRBJ2-7
v_call: TRBV11-3
cdr3_aa: CASSSRLARYEQYF

j_call: TRBJ1-2
v_call: TRBV7-2
cdr3_aa: CASSTTGARYGYTF

j_call: TRBJ1-1
v_call: TRBV5-1
cdr3_aa: CASSLAHSNTEAFF

j_call: TRBJ2-1
v_call: TRBV18
cdr3_aa: CASSTTSSYNEQFF

j_call: TRBJ2-7
v_call: TRBV19
cdr3_aa: CASSSGQAVTYEQYF

j_call: TRBJ2-1
v_call: TRBV7-2
cdr3_aa: CASSGWDSDNEQFF

j_call: TRBJ2-2
v_call: TRBV4-1
cdr3_aa: CASSQGTSRTGELFF

j_call: TRBJ1-1
v_call: TRBV7-9
cdr3_aa: CASSPRGMTEAFF

j_call: TRBJ2-5
v_call: TRBV27
cdr3_aa: CASSLGSGRKETQYF

j_call: TRBJ1-2
v_call: TRBV6-6
cdr3_aa: CASTLGGYGYTF

j_call: TRBJ2-7
v_call: TRBV5-4
cdr3_aa: CASGTLLADTYEQYF